Below are 26 T cell receptor beta chains sequenced from a single sample in a study of quantifying T cell responses using KT2 cells (dated by TCRdb to about 2017). About the full investigation: RNA was DNase-treated and reverse transcribed with TCR alpha and beta constant-region primers, mostly using SuperScript III.

The method was UMI-ligation and nested PCR. The instrument given in TCRdb is Illumina MiSeq. A single-stranded oligonucleotide carrying the Illumina SP2 sequence and a UMI was ligated to the cDNA 3' end using T4 RNA ligase 1. PCR1 was run for three to five cycles (98 degrees C for 15 s, 69 degrees C for 30 s, 72 degrees C for 40 s), and an equimolar mix of RC1.1 and RC1.2, covering TRBC1 and TRBC2, was used as the beta primer. TCRdb reprocessing: public reads trimmed at Q25 with fastp, clones called with MiXCR, in-frame beta chains kept. Here each entry gathers all rows of one CDR3 protein and keeps the most common genes and DNA. The sample contains tens of thousands of distinct CDR3 sequences, around an eighth of them found a single time. The ten most abundant clones make up roughly 9.9% of the sample. The sample consisted of PBMCs spiked with cells of the T cell clone KT2. These receptors all stem from a human donor.

This clonotype was picked up a small number of times. This chain connects TRBV12-3 or TRBV12-4 to TRBJ2-4, with D hard to call. The CDR3 runs to 15 residues. The V and J ends lost 2 bases and 1 base respectively, with 9 bases between them. The CDR3 DNA sequence: TGTGCCAGCAGTTTAAAGGGTCCGGCCAAAAACATTCAGTACTTC. The encoded protein is CASSLKGPAKNIQYF.

The chain uses TRBV6-5 and TRBJ2-3; possibly TRBD2 for D (6 bases). The germline V and J ends were trimmed by 7 bases and 6 bases, with 17 bases remaining between them. The CDR3 runs 14 residues. Germline CDR1 is MNHEY and CDR2 is SVGAGI. CDR3 protein: CASTAPGRRDTQYF. CDR3 coding DNA: TGTGCCAGCACCGCGCCCGGGAGAAGGGATACGCAGTATTTT.

V gene TRBV4-1 combines with J gene TRBJ1-2; maybe TRBD1 (5 bases). The CDR3 is made up of 13 amino acids. Germline CDR1 is MGHRA and CDR2 is YSYEKL. The ends were cut back, 4 bases at V and 2 bases at J, with 8 bases in the middle. The CDR3 DNA follows: TGCGCCAGCAGCCGGGGACGGAACTATGGCTACACCTTC. Translating gives CASSRGRNYGYTF.

The V gene is TRBV7-2, the J gene TRBJ2-2; possible D gene TRBD1, 6 bases. The CDR3 is 16 amino acids. Germline V gene sequence: CDR1 SGHTA, CDR2 FQGNSA. Trimming took 3 bases from V and 5 from J, leaving 16 bases between them. CDR3 DNA: TGTGCCAGCAGCTTCAATAGACAGGCAGTAACCGGGGAGCTGTTTTTT. It codes for CASSFNRQAVTGELFF. The full variable domain, completed using reference TRBV7-2 and TRBJ2-2, is GAGVSQSPSNKVTEKGKDVELRCDPISGHTALYWYRQSLGQGLEFLIYFQGNSAPDKSGLPSDRFSAERTGGSVSTLTIQRTQQEDSAVYLCASSFNRQAVTGELFFGEGSRLTVL.

The table lists this clonotype with many counts. The chain has TRBV4-1 and TRBJ2-7; TRBD2 might be the D (6 bases). Deletions cut 6 bases from V and 0 bases from J, with 12 bases between. Germline V gene lookup returns CDR1 MGHRA and CDR2 YSYEKL. The CDR3 sequence is 14 residues long. The CDR3 coding sequence is TGCGCCAGCAGGGCGGGGTTCCCCTCCTACGAGCAGTACTTC. Protein product: CASRAGFPSYEQYF.

This clonotype turned up a few times. The chain couples TRBV5-4 to TRBJ2-2; 10 bases match TRBD1. The junction had 1 base not matched to a gene; V was cut back by 2 bases and J by 3 bases. This CDR3 contains 15 residues. Germline V CDR1 and CDR2: SGHNT, YYREEE (reference sequence). The DNA for the CDR3 is TGTGCCAGCAGCTTAGGGACAGGGGACACCGGGGAGCTGTTTTTT. Translating it yields CASSLGTGDTGELFF.

The table lists this clonotype with a few counts. The chain uses TRBV7-2 and TRBJ2-2, with TRBD1 as a possible D gene (6 bases). The V end lost 0 bases, the J end lost 0 bases, and 8 bases lay between the germline ends. CDR1 and CDR2 (germline): SGHTA, FQGNSA. The CDR3 length is 16 residues. The CDR3 loop is CASSLAEGANTGELFF. The CDR3 DNA is TGTGCCAGCAGCTTAGCTGAGGGGGCGAACACCGGGGAGCTGTTTTTT.

This clonotype showed up just a few times. This chain uses TRBV6-5 with TRBJ2-3; the D is unclear. CDR3 length: 18 amino acids. The germline V and J ends were trimmed by 0 bases and 6 bases, with 22 bases remaining between them. Germline CDR1 is MNHEY and CDR2 is SVGAGI. The CDR3 spells CASSYSSQAYPLWDTQYF. The CDR3 region has the DNA TGTGCCAGCAGTTACTCTTCCCAGGCCTACCCTCTCTGGGATACGCAGTATTTT.

This clonotype was seen more than once but under ten times. This rearrangement joins TRBV12-3 or TRBV12-4 to TRBJ2-2; D remains ambiguous. V was trimmed by 3 bases and J by 4 bases, leaving 6 bases between them. This CDR3 is 13 amino acids long. DNA of the CDR3: TGTGCCAGCAGTTTTCTCGTCACCGGGGAGCTGTTTTTT. Translation: CASSFLVTGELFF.

This clonotype has only a few counts. J is TRBJ1-3 and V is TRBV20-1; no definite D call. Trimming took off 3 bases at V and 0 bases at J, with 6 bases between the two ends. This CDR3 is 13 amino acids long. Germline lookup yields CDR1 DFQATT and CDR2 SNEGSKA (reference sequence). CDR3 coding DNA: TGCAGTGCTAGTAAGAACTCTGGAAACACCATATATTTT. Amino acid sequence: CSASKNSGNTIYF.

This clonotype has just a few counts. CDR3 amino acids: CASSFSRATNEKLFF. CDR3 DNA: TGTGCCAGCAGCTTTTCCAGGGCAACTAATGAAAAACTGTTTTTT. The chain is built from TRBV11-2 and TRBJ1-4; tentatively, D is TRBD1 (5 bases). Germline V gives CDR1 SGHAT, CDR2 FQNNGV. Trimming took 3 bases from V and 0 from J, leaving 8 bases between them. The CDR3 contains 15 residues.

The chain carries TRBV2 and TRBJ2-1, with D unclear. Trimming took off 1 base at V and 8 bases at J, with 15 bases between the two ends. Germline assignment: CDR1 SNHLY and CDR2 FYNNEI. The CDR3 is made up of 15 amino acids. This CDR3 reads CASSEDLPTEDEQFF. The CDR3 DNA sequence: TGTGCCAGCAGTGAAGACCTTCCCACAGAGGATGAGCAGTTCTTC. Combining the CDR3 with reference TRBV2 and TRBJ2-1 gives the whole variable domain EPEVTQTPSHQVTQMGQEVILRCVPISNHLYFYWYRQILGQKVEFLVSFYNNEISEKSEIFDDQFSVERPDGSNFTLKIRSTKLEDSAMYFCASSEDLPTEDEQFFGPGTRLTVL.

The gene calls are TRBV28 and TRBJ2-4; possible D gene TRBD1, 5 bases. The CDR3 is 19 residues long. The germline V and J ends were trimmed by 5 bases and 3 bases, with 26 bases remaining between them. CDR1 and CDR2 (germline): MDHEN, SYDVKM. CDR3 bases: TGTGCCAGCAGTCCAGACCACACTCGGACACGAATCGACAAAAACATTCAGTACTTC. Encoded protein: CASSPDHTRTRIDKNIQYF.

This clonotype was recorded many times. The rearrangement uses TRBV7-2 and TRBJ2-5, with D unresolved. The CDR3 contains 14 residues. Germline values: CDR1 SGHTA, CDR2 FQGNSA. V lost 3 bases, J lost 4 bases, and 12 bases lay in between. The CDR3 loop reads CASSFFGVGETQYF. The CDR3 DNA reads as TGTGCCAGCAGCTTTTTTGGGGTTGGAGAGACCCAGTACTTC.

This clonotype was found many times. J is TRBJ2-3 and V is TRBV20-1, with D perhaps matching TRBD1 or TRBD2 (6 bases each). The CDR3 is 15 amino acids. V lost 6 bases and J lost 4, with 20 bases in between. CDR1 is DFQATT, CDR2 SNEGSKA, per germline (reference sequence). In DNA form, the CDR3 reads TGCAGTGCGCCCAGGAGGGGGTTTGGTCCAGATACGCAGTATTTT. This encodes CSAPRRGFGPDTQYF.

V gene TRBV29-1 combines with J gene TRBJ2-2; TRBD1 agrees at 7 bases. CDR1 is SQVTM and CDR2 is ANQGSEA in the germline V gene. J lost 4 bases, V lost 3 bases, and 5 bases had no gene match. The CDR3 loop spans 14 amino acids. CDR3 region: CSVEVSGGTGELFF. The CDR3 DNA sequence: TGCAGCGTTGAGGTATCAGGGGGCACCGGGGAGCTGTTTTTT.

The chain recombines TRBV14 with TRBJ1-2, with 8 bases aligning to TRBD1. Germline loops: CDR1 SGHDN, CDR2 FVKESK. This CDR3 region has 14 residues. With V trimmed by 5 bases and J by 6 bases, 8 bases remained unmatched. The CDR3 is CASSTNRDRHGYTF. The CDR3 DNA is TGTGCCAGCAGCACGAACCGGGACAGGCATGGCTACACCTTC.

This clonotype was seen a few times. This sequence joins TRBV12-3 or TRBV12-4 and TRBJ2-4; maybe TRBD1 (5 bases). This CDR3 is 12 amino acids long. Trimming shortened V by 5 bases and J by 14 bases, and 16 bases separated the two germline ends. DNA of the CDR3: TGTGCCAGCAGTCCCTTTGCAGGGATTGAGTACTTC. Protein product: CASSPFAGIEYF.

This clonotype was picked up a small number of times. The chain carries TRBV10-3 and TRBJ1-6; 7 positions agree with TRBD1. Germline V CDR1 and CDR2: ENHRY, SYGVKD. CDR3 size: 14 residues. With 6 bases clipped from V and 8 bases from J, the junction kept 7 bases outside the gene matches. The CDR3 nucleotides are TGTGCCATCAGACGGGGACAGCAAGATTCACCCCTCCACTTT. It specifies CAIRRGQQDSPLHF.

The chain recombines TRBV6-2 or TRBV6-3 with TRBJ1-1; 8 bases are a match to TRBD1. Unmatched junction bases numbered 6, after V lost 5 bases and J lost 1 base. In germline, CDR1 is MNHEY, CDR2 SVGEGT. The CDR3 sequence is 15 residues long. The CDR3 nucleotides read TGTGCCAGCAGTAGGCCGACAGGGGAGAACACTGAAGCTTTCTTT. Amino acid sequence: CASSRPTGENTEAFF.

DNA of the CDR3: TGTGCCAGCAGTCCGACAGGTACCGGGGAGACCCAGTACTTC. Protein: CASSPTGTGETQYF. J is TRBJ2-5 and V is TRBV7-7; weak D call: TRBD1 (6 bases). The ends were cut back, 6 bases at V and 5 bases at J, with 16 bases in the middle. There are 14 residues in the CDR3. Germline CDR1 is SSHAT and CDR2 is FNYEAQ (reference sequence). Together with reference TRBV7-7 and TRBJ2-5, the CDR3 gives the full variable domain: GAGVSQSPRYKVTKRGQDVTLRCDPISSHATLYWYQQALGQGPEFLTYFNYEAQPDKSGLPSDRFSAERPEGSISTLTIQRTEQRDSAMYRCASSPTGTGETQYFGPGTRLLVL.

This clonotype appeared a few times. The chain links TRBV20-1 to TRBJ2-1; D may correspond to TRBD1 or TRBD2 (6 bases each). The CDR3 consists of 13 residues. The germline V and J ends were trimmed by 0 bases and 12 bases, with 15 bases remaining between them. Germline V gene data show CDR1 as DFQATT and CDR2 as SNEGSKA (reference sequence). The CDR3 reads CSARDVGGLLQFF. The CDR3 coding sequence is TGCAGTGCTAGAGACGTGGGGGGCCTTTTGCAGTTCTTC.

This clonotype was seen more than once but under ten times. The V and J genes are TRBV11-2 and TRBJ2-2; TRBD1 matches at 8 bases. The CDR3 sequence is 15 residues long. CDR1 is SGHAT, CDR2 FQNNGV, per germline. The V gene end was trimmed by 5 bases and the J gene end by 1 base; junction bases not matched to a gene: 3. The CDR3 protein is CASSPGQGNTGELFF. CDR3 nucleotides: TGTGCCAGCAGCCCAGGACAGGGGAACACCGGGGAGCTGTTTTTT.

This chain connects TRBV5-1 to TRBJ2-1; D is unclear. V was clipped by 1 base and J by 0 bases, with 5 bases between them. From germline, CDR1 is SGHRS and CDR2 YFSETQ. The CDR3 covers 14 residues. As DNA, the CDR3 is TGCGCCAGCAGCTTGCCGAGCTCCTACAATGAGCAGTTCTTC. This codes for CASSLPSSYNEQFF.

The sample holds a few counts of this clonotype. The rearrangement links TRBV10-3 to TRBJ2-1, with a possible D match to TRBD2 (6 bases). From germline, CDR1 is ENHRY and CDR2 SYGVKD. This CDR3 comprises 14 residues. Trimming took 7 bases from V and 2 from J, leaving 12 bases between them. CDR3 DNA sequence: TGTGCCATCATGACGGGAGCACCCTACAATGAGCAGTTCTTC. Translated: CAIMTGAPYNEQFF.

This clonotype has more than one count but fewer than ten. CDR3 nucleotides: TGTGCCATCAGATCCGTGGATACGCAGTATTTT. Residues: CAIRSVDTQYF. This chain connects TRBV10-3 to TRBJ2-3; D ambiguous. Germline V gene lookup returns CDR1 ENHRY and CDR2 SYGVKD. V was cut by 6 bases and J by 6 bases, with 7 bases left in between. The CDR3 is 11 residues long.